The 27 T cell receptor beta chains in this list originate from one sample, sequenced in a study of blood T cell repertoires in COVID-19 (dated by TCRdb to 2020 to 2022). Receptors were amplified or captured by the immunoSEQ multiplex PCR assay. TCRdb retrieved this table from immuneACCESS and kept in-frame rearrangements only. Not all clones are present; in checked studies, unresolved V genes account for under half, and no reason is known for the remainder. The sample table contains 80,000 to 100,000 clones; only one count was recorded for 82% of them. The top ten constitute roughly a tenth of the sample. Sequencing was performed on peripheral blood. The receptors originated from a man aged 65 to 85 with active or convalescent COVID-19.

This chain joins TRBV5-1 and TRBJ2-3; TRBD2 is a possible D gene (6 bases). Trimming pared 0 bases from V and 2 bases from J, leaving 10 bases between. Germline V gene data show CDR1 as SGHRS and CDR2 as YFSETQ. The CDR3 contains 15 residues. CDR3 protein: CASSLVAGPTDTQYF. As DNA, the CDR3 is TGCGCCAGCAGCTTGGTGGCGGGACCCACAGATACGCAGTATTTT.

The chain couples TRBV19 to TRBJ2-3; TRBD1 matches 7 bases. This CDR3 has 14 amino acids. Germline CDR1 and CDR2: LNHDA and SQIVND (reference sequence). After removal of 6 bases from V and 3 bases from J, the junction contained 6 bases not matched to a gene. This chain's CDR3 is CASRRQGETDTQYF. As DNA, the CDR3 is TGTGCCAGTAGGCGGCAGGGGGAAACAGATACGCAGTATTTT.

As to this clone: Distinct nucleotide sequences in the sample also encode this CDR3. The chain has TRBV5-4 and TRBJ2-7, with D tentatively TRBD1 (7 bases). The length of the CDR3 is 15 residues. Germline CDR1 reads SGHNT; CDR2 reads YYREEE (reference sequence). The V gene lost 0 bases and the J gene lost 3 bases, with 13 bases spanning the gap. The CDR3 protein is CASSLDGGGNYEQYF. The CDR3 region has the DNA TGTGCCAGCAGCTTGGACGGAGGGGGCAACTACGAGCAGTACTTC.

This clone was picked up a small number of times. As DNA, the CDR3 is TGTGCCAGCAGCTCACTGCCGGGGGTTGGGGCCAACGTCCTGACTTTC. This codes for CASSSLPGVGANVLTF. The V and J genes are TRBV5-6 and TRBJ2-6; D may be TRBD2 (6 bases). This CDR3 has 16 residues. The V end lost 3 bases, the J end lost 3 bases, and 13 bases lay between the germline ends. CDR1 and CDR2 (germline): SGHDT, YYEEEE.

The rearrangement joins TRBV4-3 to TRBJ1-2; TRBD1 might be the D (6 bases). Trimming removed 1 base from V and 4 bases from J, with 19 bases in between. Germline V CDR1 and CDR2: LGHNA, YSLEER. The length of the CDR3 is 17 residues. CDR3 loop: CASSQVGMTGTTYGYTF. CDR3 nucleotides: TGCGCCAGCAGCCAAGTGGGCATGACAGGCACTACCTATGGCTACACCTTC.

The chain uses TRBV7-9 and TRBJ2-7; 8 nucleotides line up with TRBD1. With V trimmed by 2 bases and J by 5 bases, 8 bases remained unmatched. Per germline, CDR1 SEHNR and CDR2 FQNEAQ (reference sequence). The CDR3 is made up of 15 amino acids. The CDR3 here is CASSLSRGLMHEQYF. The CDR3 nucleotides are TGTGCCAGCAGCTTAAGCAGGGGGCTGATGCACGAGCAGTACTTC.

The CDR3 loop reads CAILQVAGGNQPQHF. The CDR3 bases are TGTGCCATACTCCAGGTGGCGGGGGGCAATCAGCCCCAGCATTTT. V usage is TRBV6-4 and J usage is TRBJ1-5; D is possibly TRBD1 (5 bases). Trimming pared 10 bases from V and 2 bases from J, leaving 18 bases between. From germline, CDR1 is MRHNA and CDR2 SNTAGT. The CDR3 contains 15 residues.

V and J are TRBV30 and TRBJ1-1, with D maybe TRBD1 (6 bases). Germline values: CDR1 GTSNPN, CDR2 SVGIG (reference sequence). V lost 3 bases and J lost 3, with 11 bases in between. CDR3 length equals 13 residues. CDR3 DNA sequence: TGTGCCTGGAGAGTTGGACAGTACACTGAAGCTTTCTTT. It encodes CAWRVGQYTEAFF. Full variable domain (rest looked up from reference TRBV30 and TRBJ1-1): SQTIHQWPATLVQPVGSPLSLECTVEGTSNPNLYWYRQAAGRGLQLLFYSVGIGQISSEVPQNLSASRPQDRQFILSSKKLLLSDSGFYLCAWRVGQYTEAFFGQGTRLTVV.

The chain is built from TRBV6-5 and TRBJ1-6; maybe TRBD1 (6 bases). CDR1 is MNHEY and CDR2 is SVGAGI in the germline V gene. Trimming removed 4 bases from V and 10 bases from J, with 11 bases in between. CDR3 length equals 13 residues. The DNA of the CDR3 is TGTGCCAGCAGTTCCCAGGGGCGGTCACCCCTCCACTTT. It encodes CASSSQGRSPLHF.

The rearrangement links TRBV5-8 to TRBJ1-4; TRBD1 might be the D (5 bases). The V gene lost 6 bases and the J gene lost 4 bases, with 10 bases spanning the gap. In germline, CDR1 is SGHTS, CDR2 YDEGEE. The CDR3 extends over 13 amino acids. CDR3 in amino acids: CASTRVSNEKLFF. The CDR3 nucleotides read TGTGCCAGCACCAGGGTCAGTAATGAAAAACTGTTTTTT. Full variable domain (rest looked up from reference TRBV5-8 and TRBJ1-4): EAGVTQSPTHLIKTRGQQATLRCSPISGHTSVYWYQQALGLGLQFLLWYDEGEERNRGNFPPRFSGRQFPNYSSELNVNALELEDSALYLCASTRVSNEKLFFGSGTQLSVL.

The V gene is TRBV28, the J gene TRBJ2-2; TRBD1 might be the D (5 bases). CDR1 is MDHEN, CDR2 SYDVKM, per germline. Between the trimmed V and J ends, which lost 7 bases and 1 base, there was a span of 16 bases. The length of the CDR3 is 16 residues. The chain's CDR3 is CASTVGGQKNTGELFF. CDR3 in DNA: TGTGCCAGCACCGTAGGCGGACAAAAGAACACCGGGGAGCTGTTTTTT.

The rearrangement links TRBV27 to TRBJ1-2, with 7 bases that match TRBD1. This CDR3 has 15 amino acids. After removal of 3 bases from V and 2 bases from J, the junction contained 6 bases not matched to a gene. Germline loops: CDR1 MNHEY, CDR2 SMNVEV (reference sequence). Here the CDR3 reads CASSLRDSINYGYTF. CDR3 nucleotide sequence: TGTGCCAGCAGTTTGCGGGACAGCATAAACTATGGCTACACCTTC.

The chain carries TRBV5-1 and TRBJ2-5, with D perhaps matching TRBD1 (6 bases). This CDR3 contains 13 residues. V lost 1 base, J lost 4 bases, and 8 bases lay in between. Looked up from germline, CDR1 is SGHRS and CDR2 is YFSETQ. The CDR3 DNA reads as TGCGCCAGCAGCTTGACAGGGTTAGAGACCCAGTACTTC. Its protein product is CASSLTGLETQYF.

The CDR3 sequence: CASTLIGVGYGYTF. DNA of the CDR3: TGTGCCAGCACCCTCATCGGGGTTGGCTATGGCTACACCTTC. The chain joins TRBV2 to TRBJ1-2; D ambiguous. The CDR3 spans 14 residues. Germline V gene sequence: CDR1 SNHLY, CDR2 FYNNEI. Trimming cost V 7 bases and J 4 bases, with 16 bases left between them.

The chain is built from TRBV7-2 and TRBJ1-2, with D unresolved. Germline loops: CDR1 SGHTA, CDR2 FQGNSA. CDR3 size: 11 residues. Trimming pared 5 bases from V and 7 bases from J, leaving 8 bases between. The CDR3, as DNA: TGTGCCAGCAGCCCACTATCTGGCTACACCTTC. It translates to CASSPLSGYTF.

This clone appeared a few times. The J gene is TRBJ1-1, the V gene TRBV3-1 (or the pseudogene TRBV3-2); 8 nucleotides match TRBD1. Germline lookup yields CDR1 LGHDT and CDR2 YNNKEL (reference sequence). V trimming: 6 bases; J trimming: 11 bases; junction bases outside the gene matches: 14. This CDR3 has 14 amino acids. The CDR3 region is CASSPNRQGKWAFF. The CDR3 region has the DNA TGTGCCAGCAGTCCCAACCGACAGGGGAAGTGGGCTTTCTTT.

This clone showed up just once. This chain uses TRBV11-3 with TRBJ2-3; weak D call: TRBD2 (6 bases). The CDR3 is 16 residues long. Germline V CDR1 and CDR2: SGHNT, YENEEA. The germline V and J ends were trimmed by 0 bases and 0 bases, with 10 bases remaining between them. The CDR3 loop is CASSLEGTFSTDTQYF. In DNA form, the CDR3 reads TGTGCCAGCAGCTTAGAGGGGACTTTCAGCACAGATACGCAGTATTTT.

This clone was counted a single time. The chain is built from TRBV3-1 (or the pseudogene TRBV3-2) and TRBJ1-2; the match to TRBD1 covers 7 bases. V shed 0 bases and J 5 bases; nucleotides not matched to a gene: 12. Germline loops: CDR1 LGHDT, CDR2 YNNKEL (reference sequence). This CDR3 is built from 17 residues. This CDR3 reads CASSQDPTGRYEYGYTF. CDR3 in DNA: TGTGCCAGCAGCCAAGACCCGACAGGGAGGTACGAATATGGCTACACCTTC.

This chain links TRBV10-3 with TRBJ1-2; the D gene is possibly TRBD1 (6 bases). The CDR3 contains 12 residues. Germline CDR1 ENHRY, CDR2 SYGVKD. The V end lost 10 bases, the J end lost 6 bases, and 15 bases lay between the germline ends. CDR3 nucleotides: TGTGCCACCCGGACAGATATGGATGGCTACACCTTC. Translated: CATRTDMDGYTF.

This clone was seen just once. The chain has TRBV4-3 and TRBJ1-2, with a tentative D call TRBD1 (6 bases). The V gene's germline CDR1 is LGHNA and CDR2 YSLEER. With 3 bases removed from V and 5 bases from J, the gap between germline ends came to 10 bases. The CDR3 length is 13 residues. The CDR3 nucleotides are TGCGCCAGCAGCCAGGAAAGGGGGTATGGCTACACCTTC. Amino acid sequence: CASSQERGYGYTF.

The chain employs TRBV11-3 and TRBJ2-1; 7 nucleotides agree with TRBD1. V shed 4 bases, J shed 2 bases, and the junction held 5 bases outside the gene matches. Germline lookup yields CDR1 SGHNT and CDR2 YENEEA. The CDR3 length is 15 residues. CDR3 nucleotides: TGTGCCAGCAGCTCACGACAGGGACCCTACAATGAGCAGTTCTTC. Amino acid sequence: CASSSRQGPYNEQFF.

This sequence joins TRBV10-3 and TRBJ2-3, with D possibly matching TRBD2 (6 bases). Trimming removed 4 bases from V and 0 bases from J, with 11 bases in between. The germline V gene encodes CDR1 ENHRY and CDR2 SYGVKD. This CDR3 contains 15 residues. CDR3 residues: CAISAGEASTDTQYF. The CDR3, as DNA: TGTGCCATCAGTGCGGGGGAGGCCAGCACAGATACGCAGTATTTT.

This rearrangement joins TRBV10-2 to TRBJ1-6; 10 nucleotides align to TRBD1. J lost 10 bases, V lost 6 bases, and 9 bases had no gene match. CDR3 length: 15 amino acids. Germline values: CDR1 WSHSY, CDR2 SAAADI. The CDR3, as DNA: TGCGCCAGCAGGAACGGACAGGGGGATCGCTCACCCCTCCACTTT. Protein: CASRNGQGDRSPLHF.

The chain links TRBV4-1 to TRBJ2-1, with 16 nucleotides matching TRBD2. This CDR3 region has 16 residues. Trimming removed 4 bases from V and 15 bases from J; junction bases left unmatched: 12. Looked up from germline, CDR1 is MGHRA and CDR2 is YSYEKL. The CDR3 DNA reads as TGCGCCAGCAGCCCTCAAGCGGGGACTAGCGGGGGGGCGCCGTTCTTC. Translation: CASSPQAGTSGGAPFF.

The V call is TRBV21-1, the J call TRBJ2-4; TRBD2 is the table's D call, not checked against the DNA. TRBV21-1 is noted as a pseudogene. The CDR3 has 14 residues. In DNA form, the CDR3 reads TGTGCCAGCTGTACATCGGGAACCAAAAACATTCAGTACTTC. As protein: CASCTSGTKNIQYF.

The V gene is TRBV11-2, the J gene TRBJ2-3; the match to TRBD1 covers 7 bases. In germline, CDR1 is SGHAT, CDR2 FQNNGV. V lost 4 bases to trimming and J lost 2 bases; unmatched junction nucleotides: 6. The CDR3 is made up of 15 amino acids. CDR3 sequence reads: CASSSKGQTTDTQYF. CDR3 DNA sequence: TGTGCCAGCAGCTCAAAGGGACAGACCACAGATACGCAGTATTTT.

This chain joins TRBV5-1 and TRBJ2-7, with 10 bases aligning to TRBD2. V lost 0 bases and J lost 2; bases outside the gene matches: 2. Germline assignment: CDR1 SGHRS and CDR2 YFSETQ. This CDR3 contains 15 residues. This CDR3 is CASSLVLAGAYEQYF. In DNA form, the CDR3 reads TGCGCCAGCAGCTTGGTTCTAGCGGGAGCCTACGAGCAGTACTTC.